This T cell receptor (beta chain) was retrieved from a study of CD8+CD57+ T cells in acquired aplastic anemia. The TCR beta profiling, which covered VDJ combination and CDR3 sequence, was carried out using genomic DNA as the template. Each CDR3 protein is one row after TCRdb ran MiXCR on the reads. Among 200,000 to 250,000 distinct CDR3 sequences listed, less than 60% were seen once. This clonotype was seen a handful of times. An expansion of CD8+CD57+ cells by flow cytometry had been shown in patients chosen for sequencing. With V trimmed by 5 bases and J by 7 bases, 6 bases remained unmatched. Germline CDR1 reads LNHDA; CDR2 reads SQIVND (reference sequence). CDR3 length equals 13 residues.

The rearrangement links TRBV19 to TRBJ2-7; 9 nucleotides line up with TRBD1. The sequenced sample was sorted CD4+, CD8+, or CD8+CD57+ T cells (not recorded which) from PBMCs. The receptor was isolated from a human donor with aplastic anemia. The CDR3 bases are TGTGCCAGTAGTCAACAGGGGGCGCGGGAGCAGTACTTC. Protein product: CASSQQGAREQYF.